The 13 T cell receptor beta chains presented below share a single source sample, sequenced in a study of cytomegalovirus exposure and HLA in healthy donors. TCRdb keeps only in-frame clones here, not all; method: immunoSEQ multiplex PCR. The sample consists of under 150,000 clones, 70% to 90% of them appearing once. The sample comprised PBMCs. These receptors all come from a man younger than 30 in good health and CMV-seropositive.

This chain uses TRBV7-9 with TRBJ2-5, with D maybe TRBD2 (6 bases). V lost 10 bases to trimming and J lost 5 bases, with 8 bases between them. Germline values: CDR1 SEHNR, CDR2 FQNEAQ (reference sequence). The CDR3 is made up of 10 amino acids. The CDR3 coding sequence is TGTGCCACCCGGGGGGAGACCCAGTACTTC. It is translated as CATRGETQYF.

CDR3 sequence (DNA): TGTGCCAGTAGAGTCAGGGCGAACACTGAAGCTTTCTTT. Protein sequence: CASRVRANTEAFF. This chain joins TRBV19 and TRBJ1-1; TRBD1 might be the D (5 bases). CDR3 length: 13 amino acids. V lost 6 bases, J lost 1 base, and 9 bases lay in between. Looked up from germline, CDR1 is LNHDA and CDR2 is SQIVND (reference sequence).

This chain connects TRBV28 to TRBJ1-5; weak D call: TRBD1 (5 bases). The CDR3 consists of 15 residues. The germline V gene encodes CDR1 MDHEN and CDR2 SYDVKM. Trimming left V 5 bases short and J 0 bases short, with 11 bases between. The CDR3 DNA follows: TGTGCCAGCAGTCAAGGACACCCTAGCAATCAGCCCCAGCATTTT. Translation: CASSQGHPSNQPQHF.

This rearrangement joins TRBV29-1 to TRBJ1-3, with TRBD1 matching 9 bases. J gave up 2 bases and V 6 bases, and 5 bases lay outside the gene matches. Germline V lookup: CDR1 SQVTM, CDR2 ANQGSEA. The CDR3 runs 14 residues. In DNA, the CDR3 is TGCAGCGTAGGGAGGGACAGGGCTGGAAACACCATATATTTT. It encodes CSVGRDRAGNTIYF.

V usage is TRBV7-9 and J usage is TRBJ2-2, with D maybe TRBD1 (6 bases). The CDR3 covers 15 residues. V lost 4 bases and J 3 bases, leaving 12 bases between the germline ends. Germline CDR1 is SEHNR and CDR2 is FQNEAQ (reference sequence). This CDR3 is CASSSSDRDTGELFF. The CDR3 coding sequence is TGTGCCAGCAGCTCGTCGGACAGAGACACCGGGGAGCTGTTTTTT.

The CDR3 DNA is TGTGCCAGTAGTCGGCAGGGCCCAATGAACACCATATATTTT. This codes for CASSRQGPMNTIYF. The chain employs TRBV19 and TRBJ1-3; possibly TRBD1 for D (5 bases). The germline CDR1 and CDR2 sequences are LNHDA and SQIVND (reference sequence). V was shortened by 5 bases and J by 7 bases, with 15 bases between the two germline ends. The CDR3 runs 14 residues.

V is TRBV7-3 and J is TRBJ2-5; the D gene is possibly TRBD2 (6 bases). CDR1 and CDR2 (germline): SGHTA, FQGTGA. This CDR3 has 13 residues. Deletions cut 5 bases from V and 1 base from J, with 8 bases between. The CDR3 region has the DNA TGTGCCAGCAGCCCGGGAGCCCAAGAGACCCAGTACTTC. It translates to CASSPGAQETQYF.

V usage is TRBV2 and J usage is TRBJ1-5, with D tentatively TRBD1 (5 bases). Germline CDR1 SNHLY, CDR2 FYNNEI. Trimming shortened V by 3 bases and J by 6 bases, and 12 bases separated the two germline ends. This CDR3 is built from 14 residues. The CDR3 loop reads CASSDVQGSQPQHF. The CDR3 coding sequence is TGTGCCAGCAGTGACGTCCAGGGAAGTCAGCCCCAGCATTTT.

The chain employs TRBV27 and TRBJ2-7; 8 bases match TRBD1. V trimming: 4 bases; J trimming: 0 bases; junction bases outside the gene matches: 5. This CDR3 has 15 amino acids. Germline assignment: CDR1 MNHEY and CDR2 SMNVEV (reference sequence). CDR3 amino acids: CASSSPGQDSYEQYF. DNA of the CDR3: TGTGCCAGCAGTTCCCCGGGACAGGACTCCTACGAGCAGTACTTC.

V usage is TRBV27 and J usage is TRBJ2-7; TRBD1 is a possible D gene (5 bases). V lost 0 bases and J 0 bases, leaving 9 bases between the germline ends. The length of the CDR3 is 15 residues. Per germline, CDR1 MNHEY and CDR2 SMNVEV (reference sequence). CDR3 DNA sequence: TGTGCCAGCAGTTTATCGCCAGGGAACTCCTACGAGCAGTACTTC. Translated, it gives CASSLSPGNSYEQYF.

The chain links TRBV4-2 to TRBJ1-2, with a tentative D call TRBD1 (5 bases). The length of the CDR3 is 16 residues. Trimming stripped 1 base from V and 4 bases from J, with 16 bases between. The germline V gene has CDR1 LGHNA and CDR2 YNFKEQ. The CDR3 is CASSQGGGLSAYGYTF. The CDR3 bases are TGTGCCAGCAGCCAAGGGGGGGGACTTTCGGCCTATGGCTACACCTTC.

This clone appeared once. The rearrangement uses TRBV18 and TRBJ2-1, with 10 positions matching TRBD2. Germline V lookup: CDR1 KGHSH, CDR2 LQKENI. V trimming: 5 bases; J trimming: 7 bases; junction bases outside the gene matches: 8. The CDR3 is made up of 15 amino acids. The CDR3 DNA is TGTGCCAGCTCAAAGTCTCTAGCGGGAGCAAATGAGCAGTTCTTC. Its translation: CASSKSLAGANEQFF.

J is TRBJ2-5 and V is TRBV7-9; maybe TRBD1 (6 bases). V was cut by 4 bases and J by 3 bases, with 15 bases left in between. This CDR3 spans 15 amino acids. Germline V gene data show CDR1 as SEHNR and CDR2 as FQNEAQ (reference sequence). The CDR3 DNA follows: TGTGCCAGCAGCTCTAGGTTTGGACAGAAAGAGACCCAGTACTTC. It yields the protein CASSSRFGQKETQYF.